This T cell receptor (beta chain) comes out of a study of cytomegalovirus exposure and HLA in healthy donors. About the research overall: Membership in the Caucasian-associated ancestry cluster was found for 75% to 85% of fewer than 450 genotyped donors.

A note on this clone: Its target is unknown.

PCR employed 60 Vbeta and 13 Jbeta primers. Profiling relied on immunoSEQ multiplex PCR, and the TCRdb table lists in-frame clones only, not all of them. The sample yields around 150,000 clones, 70% to 85% seen once. Per germline, CDR1 SGHKS and CDR2 YYEKEE (reference sequence). CDR3 length: 14 amino acids. V shed 4 bases, J shed 3 bases, and the junction held 6 bases outside the gene matches. Study outcomes and limitations: Among the most significant clusters, several appeared linked to common viral pathogens in a later analysis. Sequences of the TCR beta chain were said to predict the HLA-A and HLA-B alleles of most subjects accurately.

This sequence was found in a man between 35 and 55 years old in good health and CMV-seropositive. J is TRBJ2-7 and V is TRBV5-5; 8 nucleotides line up with TRBD2. Input material: PBMCs. The CDR3 region is CASSAGGGIYEQYF. The CDR3 DNA sequence: TGTGCCAGCAGCGCCGGGGGGGGGATCTACGAGCAGTACTTC.